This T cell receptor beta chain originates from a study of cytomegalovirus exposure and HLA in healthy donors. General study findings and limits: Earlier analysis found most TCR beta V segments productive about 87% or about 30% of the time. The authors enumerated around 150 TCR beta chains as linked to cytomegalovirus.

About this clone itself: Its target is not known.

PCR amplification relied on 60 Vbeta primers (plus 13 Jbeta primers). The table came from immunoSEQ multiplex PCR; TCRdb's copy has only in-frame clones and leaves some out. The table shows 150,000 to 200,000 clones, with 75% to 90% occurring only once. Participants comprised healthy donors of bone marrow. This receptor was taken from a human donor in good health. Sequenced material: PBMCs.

CDR3 bases: TGTGCCAGCAGCCACCTGAGGGCCGAAGCTTTCTTT. Translated: CASSHLRAEAFF. V and J are TRBV4-2 and TRBJ1-1; D uncertain. Trimming took off 3 bases at V and 8 bases at J, with 10 bases between the two ends. The length of the CDR3 is 12 residues. Germline assignment: CDR1 LGHNA and CDR2 YNFKEQ.